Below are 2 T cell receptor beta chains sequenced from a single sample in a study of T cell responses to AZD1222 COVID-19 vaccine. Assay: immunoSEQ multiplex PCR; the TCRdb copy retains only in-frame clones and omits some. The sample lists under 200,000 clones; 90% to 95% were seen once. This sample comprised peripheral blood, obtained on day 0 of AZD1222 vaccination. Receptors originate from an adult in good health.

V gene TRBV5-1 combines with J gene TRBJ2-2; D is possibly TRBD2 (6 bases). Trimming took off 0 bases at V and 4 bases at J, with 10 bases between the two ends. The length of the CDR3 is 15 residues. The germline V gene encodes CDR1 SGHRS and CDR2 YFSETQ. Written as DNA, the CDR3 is TGCGCCAGCAGCTTGGAGACTAGGCGCACCGGGGAGCTGTTTTTT. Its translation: CASSLETRRTGELFF.

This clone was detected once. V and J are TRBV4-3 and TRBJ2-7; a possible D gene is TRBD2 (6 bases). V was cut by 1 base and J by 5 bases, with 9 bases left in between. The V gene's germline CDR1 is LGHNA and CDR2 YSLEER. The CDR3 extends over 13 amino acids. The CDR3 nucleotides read TGCGCCAGCAGCCAAGCGGGGGAGGACGAGCAGTACTTC. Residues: CASSQAGEDEQYF.